Listed here are 14 T cell receptor beta chains from one sample, sequenced in a study of chemoradiotherapy in HPV16-positive cancers. TCRdb keeps only in-frame clones here, not all; method: immunoSEQ multiplex PCR. Among about 4,000 clones listed, around 84% were seen once. Material: tumor tissue, obtained from a patient who underwent chemoradiotherapy. The receptors come from a human donor with HPV-associated anogenital cancer.

The chain has TRBV7-8 and TRBJ2-5; D perhaps matches TRBD2 (7 bases). The germline V and J ends were trimmed by 5 bases and 3 bases, with 16 bases remaining between them. In germline, CDR1 is SGHVS, CDR2 FQNEAQ. The CDR3 contains 15 residues. The DNA for the CDR3 is TGTGCCAGCAGCATCAACGGGGGGCTTGAAGAGACCCAGTACTTC. Translation: CASSINGGLEETQYF.

The chain employs TRBV28 and TRBJ2-7; TRBD1 matches at 9 bases. The CDR3 totals 16 residues. Germline trimming cut 3 bases from V and 2 bases from J; bases unmatched to any gene: 8. Germline assignment: CDR1 MDHEN and CDR2 SYDVKM. CDR3 residues: CASSLRGGQGAYEQYF. DNA of the CDR3: TGTGCCAGCAGTTTGAGAGGGGGACAGGGAGCCTACGAGCAGTACTTC.

This rearrangement joins TRBV7-2 to TRBJ2-3, with D possibly being TRBD2 (5 bases). The V gene lost 4 bases and the J gene lost 1 base, with 12 bases spanning the gap. The CDR3 contains 15 residues. Germline V gives CDR1 SGHTA, CDR2 FQGNSA. The CDR3 DNA sequence: TGTGCCAGCAGCTCCACTAGTCGTGGCACAGATACGCAGTATTTT. It encodes CASSSTSRGTDTQYF.

The chain combines TRBV19 with TRBJ2-2, with a possible D match to TRBD1 (7 bases). This CDR3 contains 14 residues. V was clipped by 10 bases and J by 6 bases, with 18 bases between them. Germline CDR1 LNHDA, CDR2 SQIVND (reference sequence). CDR3 bases: TGTGCCACTGGGGGCTTCAGGGGGGCCGGGGAGCTGTTTTTT. It translates to CATGGFRGAGELFF.

There are a few counts of this clone. J is TRBJ2-4 and V is TRBV7-9, with D perhaps TRBD1 (6 bases). The CDR3 consists of 13 residues. V lost 1 base to trimming and J lost 13 bases, with 14 bases between them. Germline CDR1 SEHNR, CDR2 FQNEAQ (reference sequence). CDR3 coding DNA: TGTGCCAGCAGCTTAGTGTTGGACAGCCGCCAGTACTTC. Translated, it gives CASSLVLDSRQYF.

This sequence joins TRBV6-1 and TRBJ2-2; no definite D call. Germline CDR1 MNHNS, CDR2 SASEGT. This CDR3 contains 14 residues. Deletions cut 3 bases from V and 7 bases from J, with 12 bases between. The CDR3 reads CASSEADGVGELFF. In DNA, the CDR3 is TGTGCCAGCAGTGAGGCCGATGGTGTCGGGGAGCTGTTTTTT.

J is TRBJ1-5 and V is TRBV6-5, with a possible D match to TRBD1 (5 bases). The CDR3 sequence is 15 residues long. Looked up from germline, CDR1 is MNHEY and CDR2 is SVGAGI. The V gene lost 2 bases and the J gene lost 2 bases, with 10 bases spanning the gap. CDR3 DNA: TGTGCCAGCAGTTACCAGGGTATCGGCAATCAGCCCCAGCATTTT. Protein: CASSYQGIGNQPQHF.

V gene TRBV5-1 combines with J gene TRBJ2-7, with D possibly being TRBD2 (6 bases). V was trimmed by 1 base and J by 2 bases, leaving 10 bases between them. The CDR3 loop spans 14 amino acids. Germline CDR1 reads SGHRS; CDR2 reads YFSETQ. CDR3 sequence: CASSLTGDTYEQYF. CDR3 sequence (DNA): TGCGCCAGCAGCTTGACGGGAGATACCTACGAGCAGTACTTC. The whole variable domain, remainder taken from reference TRBV5-1 and TRBJ2-7, is KAGVTQTPRYLIKTRGQQVTLSCSPISGHRSVSWYQQTPGQGLQFLFEYFSETQRNKGNFPGRFSGRQFSNSRSEMNVSTLELGDSALYLCASSLTGDTYEQYFGPGTRLTVT.

V is TRBV9 and J is TRBJ1-1; 7 nucleotides agree with TRBD1. This CDR3 is 16 amino acids long. Germline CDR1 is SGDLS and CDR2 is YYNGEE. The V and J ends lost 7 bases and 1 base, in that order; junction bases with no gene match: 13. CDR3 DNA sequence: TGTGCCAGCTCGGATTTAAGAGGGGGCGGGAACACTGAAGCTTTCTTT. Protein: CASSDLRGGGNTEAFF.

This chain uses TRBV21-1 with TRBJ2-1. TRBV21-1 is noted as a pseudogene. The CDR3 has 14 amino acids. In nucleotides, the CDR3 is TGTGCCAGTATACCGAAATGGGGGAACAATGAGCAGTTCTTC. This sequence encodes CASIPKWGNNEQFF.

This clone was seen once. The chain combines TRBV5-6 with TRBJ2-4; D not resolved. Germline-derived CDR1 and CDR2 are SGHDT and YYEEEE. Trimming pared 0 bases from V and 7 bases from J, leaving 8 bases between. The CDR3 has 13 amino acids. This CDR3 is CASSLGSSNIQYF. In nucleotides, the CDR3 is TGTGCCAGCAGCTTGGGGAGTTCCAACATTCAGTACTTC.

The chain is built from TRBV5-4 and TRBJ2-5, with TRBD1 matching over 7 bases. V lost 4 bases, J lost 0 bases, and 6 bases stayed unmatched. The length of the CDR3 is 15 residues. The germline V gene has CDR1 SGHNT and CDR2 YYREEE (reference sequence). The CDR3 nucleotides read TGTGCCAGCAGCCCACTAGGGGGCCACCAAGAGACCCAGTACTTC. This gives the protein CASSPLGGHQETQYF.

The chain recombines TRBV9 with TRBJ2-2; tentatively, D is TRBD2 (5 bases). The V gene lost 7 bases and the J gene lost 3 bases, with 13 bases spanning the gap. Germline V gives CDR1 SGDLS, CDR2 YYNGEE. The CDR3 totals 14 residues. CDR3 DNA: TGTGCCAGCTCCCTCGGGGTGGACACCGGGGAGCTGTTTTTT. This gives the protein CASSLGVDTGELFF.

The chain couples TRBV7-3 to TRBJ2-2, with 11 bases that match TRBD1. The CDR3 is 16 amino acids. With V trimmed by 5 bases and J by 5 bases, 7 bases remained unmatched. The germline V gene encodes CDR1 SGHTA and CDR2 FQGTGA. This CDR3 reads CASSKPGQGGTGELFF. The CDR3 bases are TGTGCCAGCAGCAAACCGGGACAGGGGGGGACCGGGGAGCTGTTTTTT. Full variable domain (missing parts from reference TRBV7-3 and TRBJ2-2): GAGVSQTPSNKVTEKGKYVELRCDPISGHTALYWYRQSLGQGPEFLIYFQGTGAADDSGLPNDRFFAVRPEGSVSTLKIQRTERGDSAVYLCASSKPGQGGTGELFFGEGSRLTVL.